Presented here are 14 T cell receptor beta chains from one specimen sequenced in a study of T cell repertoires in cytomegalovirus infection. These receptors have no known antigen. TCRdb fed the reads into MiXCR, producing one record per CDR3 protein. The sample has about 500,000 distinct CDR3 sequences, around a third seen once. Material: cultured PBMCs, obtained from culture after CMV antigen stimulation. These receptors were taken from a human donor in good health (CMV status not recorded). Some clones in this sample may be carry-over from other donors' samples.

This clonotype appeared a few times. This chain links TRBV7-2 with TRBJ1-4; 7 nucleotides agree with TRBD1. The CDR3 contains 16 residues. Losses at the gene ends were 5 bases for V and 1 base for J; bases not matched to a gene: 7. CDR1 is SGHTA and CDR2 is FQGNSA in the germline V gene. Written as DNA, the CDR3 is TGTGCCAGCAGCCGGGACAGCATAAAAACTAATGAAAAACTGTTTTTT. Protein sequence: CASSRDSIKTNEKLFF.

DNA of the CDR3: TGTGCCAGCAGCCAAGGTTTATACCTAGCGAGGAAAAACATTCAGTACTTC. Its protein product is CASSQGLYLARKNIQYF. The chain has TRBV3-1 and TRBJ2-4; TRBD2 is a possible D gene (6 bases). From germline, CDR1 is LGHDT and CDR2 YNNKEL (reference sequence). The CDR3 spans 17 residues. V was trimmed by 1 base and J by 4 bases, leaving 17 bases between them.

This clonotype occurred a few times. The V gene is TRBV5-6, the J gene TRBJ1-6, with D hard to call. The CDR3 is made up of 16 amino acids. V was pared by 10 bases and J by 7 bases, with 24 bases between. Germline V gives CDR1 SGHDT, CDR2 YYEEEE. CDR3 nucleotides: TGTGCCGGAACAGACTCCGGAGGGATGCGGAATTCACCCCTCCACTTT. It yields the protein CAGTDSGGMRNSPLHF. The variable domain in full, completed from reference TRBV5-6 and TRBJ1-6, reads DAGVTQSPTHLIKTRGQQVTLRCSPKSGHDTVSWYQQALGQGPQFIFQYYEEEERQRGNFPDRFSGHQFPNYSSELNVNALLLGDSALYLCAGTDSGGMRNSPLHFGNGTRLTVT.

Remarks on this clonotype: Because the CDR3 is missing its conserved closing phenylalanine or tryptophan, this is likely a read error. The genes are TRBV7-9 and TRBJ1-6, with 9 bases fitting TRBD1. The V gene end was trimmed by 1 base and the J gene end by 7 bases; junction bases not matched to a gene: 5. Germline V CDR1 and CDR2: SEHNR, FQNEAQ (reference sequence). CDR3 length: 16 residues. CDR3 amino acids: CASSLGAGTGNSPLHY. CDR3 nucleotides: TGTGCCAGCAGCTTAGGAGCAGGGACAGGGAATTCACCCCTCCACTAT.

This clonotype turned up a few times. Written as DNA, the CDR3 is TGTGCCAGCAGTACACTAGCGGGAGGGCCTTACGAGCAGTACTTC. It codes for CASSTLAGGPYEQYF. The rearrangement joins TRBV27 to TRBJ2-7; 13 nucleotides line up with TRBD2. The CDR3 loop spans 15 amino acids. V lost 5 bases, J lost 4 bases, and 5 bases stayed unmatched. The germline gives CDR1 MNHEY, CDR2 SMNVEV (reference sequence).

A few counts support this clonotype. The chain has TRBV25-1 and TRBJ1-2, with D perhaps matching TRBD1 (6 bases). Germline-derived CDR1 and CDR2 are MGHDK and SYGVNS. V was clipped by 5 bases and J by 8 bases, with 15 bases between them. The CDR3 totals 13 residues. The DNA of the CDR3 is TGTGCCAGCAGTCCCAGGGGCCAGGGAGGCTACACCTTC. It encodes CASSPRGQGGYTF.

The V call is TRBV27, the J call TRBJ2-2; no reliable D call. This CDR3 has 16 residues. Per germline, CDR1 MNHEY and CDR2 SMNVEV (reference sequence). Trimming left V 7 bases short and J 0 bases short, with 15 bases between. The CDR3 sequence: CASTPLGAPNTGELFF. The CDR3 DNA reads TGTGCCAGCACCCCTCTGGGCGCGCCGAACACCGGGGAGCTGTTTTTT.

This clonotype was counted a few times. The chain recombines TRBV25-1 with TRBJ1-6, with TRBD1 matching 8 bases. The V segment lost 2 bases and the J segment 7 bases; nucleotides outside the gene matches: 1. The germline V gene encodes CDR1 MGHDK and CDR2 SYGVNS. The CDR3 totals 14 residues. CDR3 sequence: CASSENRGNSPLHF. CDR3 DNA: TGTGCCAGCAGTGAAAACAGGGGGAATTCACCCCTCCACTTT.

This clonotype appeared a few times. The chain is built from TRBV10-3 and TRBJ2-2; TRBD2 aligns across 8 bases. The CDR3 is made up of 16 amino acids. CDR1 ENHRY and CDR2 SYGVKD come from the germline V gene. V trimming: 6 bases; J trimming: 1 base; junction bases outside the gene matches: 7. CDR3 protein: CAIRLSSGENTGELFF. The CDR3, as DNA: TGTGCCATCAGGCTCAGTAGCGGGGAGAACACCGGGGAGCTGTTTTTT.

V is TRBV29-1 and J is TRBJ2-2, with 7 nucleotides matching TRBD1. J gave up 0 bases and V 4 bases, and 11 bases lay outside the gene matches. Germline V gives CDR1 SQVTM, CDR2 ANQGSEA. The CDR3 runs to 17 residues. The CDR3 bases are TGCAGCGTTGGCAAACAGGGGATTACGGCGAACACCGGGGAGCTGTTTTTT. It translates to CSVGKQGITANTGELFF.

This clonotype was counted only a few times. The genes are TRBV29-1 and TRBJ1-1; 10 bases align to TRBD1. The V and J ends lost 6 bases and 8 bases, in that order; junction bases with no gene match: 6. Germline V CDR1 and CDR2: SQVTM, ANQGSEA. This CDR3 spans 12 amino acids. CDR3 bases: TGCAGCGTCGACAGGGGGCCGGACGAAGCTTTCTTT. Translated: CSVDRGPDEAFF.

This sequence joins TRBV7-7 and TRBJ2-3; 7 bases align to TRBD2. This CDR3 is 16 amino acids long. V lost 5 bases to trimming and J lost 4 bases; unmatched junction nucleotides: 12. The germline CDR1 and CDR2 sequences are SSHAT and FNYEAQ (reference sequence). The CDR3 region has the DNA TGTGCCAGCAGCCAAGGCGGGGGTCAGAGCGCAGATACGCAGTATTTT. Its translation: CASSQGGGQSADTQYF.

The chain recombines TRBV4-3 with TRBJ2-7, with 11 bases identical to TRBD1. The trim removed 3 bases at V and 2 bases at J, leaving 3 bases unmatched. Germline-derived CDR1 and CDR2 are LGHNA and YSLEER. The CDR3 covers 15 residues. In nucleotides, the CDR3 is TGCGCCAGCAGCCACGGGACAGGGGGTGCCTACGAGCAGTACTTC. This sequence encodes CASSHGTGGAYEQYF.

This clonotype was found a few times. The chain links TRBV5-1 to TRBJ2-7; D is possibly TRBD1 or TRBD2 (5 bases each). V was clipped by 4 bases and J by 3 bases, with 14 bases between them. The CDR3 contains 14 residues. Germline lookup yields CDR1 SGHRS and CDR2 YFSETQ. The CDR3 nucleotides are TGCGCCAGCAGCCTACTAGGGACCGGCTACGAGCAGTACGTC. Translating gives CASSLLGTGYEQYV.